This paragraph covers one T cell receptor beta chain sequence. Antigen: not known. The data belong to a study of CXCR3-negative and CXCR3-positive naive CD8 T cells. Study overall: TRB reads totalled about 150 million, about 1.5 +/- 0.3 million per library. Study-level results: TRB CDR3 properties indicated TCR strength, while surface CD5 was similar across naive subsets. Post-cryopreservation CXCR3 expression was partly diminished, and the bulk of assays employed fresh PBMCs.

TRB cDNA libraries were made by UMI-labeled 5' RACE. TCRdb reprocessed the 5' RACE reads, with one entry per CDR3 protein and no DNA. The sample table sets out 45,000 or so distinct CDR3 sequences. The source is a human donor in good health. Some clones in this sample may be carry-over from other donors' samples. Sequencing input: memory CD8+ T cells from blood.

CDR3 amino acids: CASSVNGNPAQPQHF. This chain joins TRBV9 and TRBJ1-5; the TRBD1 assignment by TCRdb is unverifiable without DNA. Per the germline V gene, CDR1 is SGDLS and CDR2 is YYNGEE. The CDR3 spans 15 residues.